These 21 T cell receptor beta chains originate from one sample sequenced in a study of blood T cell repertoires in COVID-19. Clones were sequenced by immunoSEQ multiplex PCR, and TCRdb holds only the in-frame ones, with some missing. The sample has roughly 90,000 clones, roughly 90% seen once. Sequenced sample: peripheral blood. The origin of the receptors is a man aged 50 to 60 with COVID-19, enrolled during active disease.

This rearrangement joins TRBV30 to TRBJ1-5; D is unresolved. The length of the CDR3 is 12 residues. The V gene lost 0 bases and the J gene lost 4 bases, with 4 bases spanning the gap. CDR1 is GTSNPN and CDR2 is SVGIG in the germline V gene (reference sequence). CDR3 sequence: CAWSVRNQPQHF. The CDR3 DNA follows: TGTGCCTGGAGTGTACGGAATCAGCCCCAGCATTTT.

V usage is TRBV28 and J usage is TRBJ1-2; 9 bases align to TRBD1. Germline V CDR1 and CDR2: MDHEN, SYDVKM. CDR3 size: 14 residues. V gave up 7 bases and J gave up 7 bases; unmatched junction bases: 10. This chain's CDR3 is CASTLDRGKGGYTF. The CDR3 coding sequence is TGTGCCAGCACTCTGGACAGGGGCAAGGGTGGCTACACCTTC.

This clone came up once. The chain links TRBV28 to TRBJ1-3; D is unresolved. V was clipped by 3 bases and J by 1 base, with 16 bases between them. The CDR3 totals 17 residues. The germline gives CDR1 MDHEN, CDR2 SYDVKM. CDR3 protein: CASSFLGSGKSGNTIYF. The CDR3 nucleotides are TGTGCCAGCAGTTTCCTGGGGTCGGGGAAATCTGGAAACACCATATATTTT.

The J gene is TRBJ2-7, the V gene TRBV6-6, with 15 nucleotides matching TRBD2. CDR3 length: 17 residues. Germline V CDR1 and CDR2: MNHNY, SVGAGI (reference sequence). V was clipped by 5 bases and J by 2 bases; unmatched bases: 7. CDR3 nucleotides: TGTGCCAGCAGTCAGGGACTAGCGGGGGGATATACCTACGAGCAGTACTTC. It codes for CASSQGLAGGYTYEQYF.

The V gene is TRBV30, the J gene TRBJ2-1; maybe TRBD2 (5 bases). The V gene's germline CDR1 is GTSNPN and CDR2 SVGIG (reference sequence). Deletions cut 1 base from V and 4 bases from J, with 11 bases between. The CDR3 contains 14 residues. The CDR3 sequence is CAWSGTSFYNEQFF. CDR3 nucleotide sequence: TGTGCCTGGAGTGGGACTTCCTTTTACAATGAGCAGTTCTTC.

The CDR3 region is CASSLEVAGGFADTQYF. In DNA form, the CDR3 reads TGTGCCAGCAGCTTAGAGGTAGCGGGGGGTTTTGCAGATACGCAGTATTTT. This chain joins TRBV7-8 and TRBJ2-3, with 10 bases lining up with TRBD2. CDR3 length: 17 residues. CDR1 and CDR2 from the germline V gene are SGHVS and FQNEAQ. V lost 1 base and J lost 4; bases outside the gene matches: 8.

The CDR3 spells CASSVDPQGSPLHF. The CDR3 nucleotides read TGTGCCAGCAGCGTAGACCCCCAGGGTTCACCCCTCCACTTT. The chain has TRBV9 and TRBJ1-6; tentatively, D is TRBD1 (5 bases). The V and J ends lost 0 bases and 9 bases respectively, with 10 bases between them. The CDR3 runs 14 residues. Germline CDR1 and CDR2: SGDLS and YYNGEE.

The rearrangement uses TRBV12-3 or TRBV12-4 and TRBJ1-2, with D maybe TRBD1 (5 bases). Trimming shortened V by 5 bases and J by 5 bases, and 6 bases separated the two germline ends. The CDR3 sequence is 11 residues long. CDR3 sequence reads: CASSPGYGYTF. For the CDR3, the DNA is TGTGCCAGCAGTCCAGGGTATGGCTACACCTTC.

The V gene is TRBV4-1, the J gene TRBJ2-7, with a tentative D call TRBD2 (5 bases). Per the germline V gene, CDR1 is MGHRA and CDR2 is YSYEKL. The CDR3 totals 15 residues. With 1 base removed from V and 0 bases from J, the gap between germline ends came to 10 bases. CDR3: CASSQGQGSSYEQYF. In DNA, the CDR3 is TGCGCCAGCAGCCAAGGGCAAGGGAGCTCCTACGAGCAGTACTTC.

This clone was detected only once. The chain uses TRBV13 and TRBJ1-3, with 7 bases lining up with TRBD1. V lost 4 bases and J lost 4; bases outside the gene matches: 10. The germline V gene has CDR1 PRHDT and CDR2 FYEKMQ (reference sequence). This CDR3 has 16 amino acids. The CDR3 here is CASSSGGGVQGNTIYF. The CDR3 DNA sequence: TGTGCCAGCAGCTCAGGGGGAGGGGTTCAAGGAAACACCATATATTTT.

In this sample, this clone turned up once. CDR3 coding DNA: TGTGCCAGCAGGATAGCTAGCGAACCCTACAATGAGCAGTTCTTC. Residues: CASRIASEPYNEQFF. The chain recombines TRBV6-5 with TRBJ2-1; D is possibly TRBD2 (6 bases). The CDR3 runs 15 residues. V was trimmed by 6 bases and J by 2 bases, leaving 14 bases between them. Germline V gene sequence: CDR1 MNHEY, CDR2 SVGAGI.

The chain joins TRBV5-4 to TRBJ2-1, with D perhaps TRBD2 (6 bases). The CDR3 sequence is 13 residues long. V lost 0 bases to trimming and J lost 7 bases, with 8 bases between them. Germline CDR1 reads SGHNT; CDR2 reads YYREEE (reference sequence). In nucleotides, the CDR3 is TGTGCCAGCAGCTTGGGGGGGGATAATGAGCAGTTCTTC. This codes for CASSLGGDNEQFF.

This clone was observed a handful of times. The genes are TRBV11-2 and TRBJ1-2, with D unclear. This CDR3 has 12 amino acids. Trimming stripped 0 bases from V and 5 bases from J, with 4 bases between. Looked up from germline, CDR1 is SGHAT and CDR2 is FQNNGV. The CDR3 sequence is CASSLDSYGYTF. The DNA for the CDR3 is TGTGCCAGCAGCTTAGACAGTTATGGCTACACCTTC.

The rearrangement links TRBV27 to TRBJ2-7; tentatively, D is TRBD1 (6 bases). CDR1 and CDR2 (germline): MNHEY, SMNVEV (reference sequence). The CDR3 has 13 amino acids. V was cut by 0 bases and J by 7 bases, with 10 bases left in between. CDR3 sequence (DNA): TGTGCCAGCAGTTTATCGGTGAGGGGGGAGCAGTACTTC. It is translated as CASSLSVRGEQYF.

V gene TRBV5-1 combines with J gene TRBJ1-4; a weak D match, TRBD1 (6 bases). The V gene lost 1 base and the J gene lost 3 bases, with 13 bases spanning the gap. This CDR3 region has 16 residues. Germline V gives CDR1 SGHRS, CDR2 YFSETQ. Here the CDR3 reads CASSLSGGQPNEKLFF. The CDR3 DNA sequence: TGCGCCAGCAGCTTGTCTGGGGGACAACCTAATGAAAAACTGTTTTTT.

The V call is TRBV28, the J call TRBJ1-5, with D unclear. V shed 0 bases and J shed 3 bases, with 12 bases lying between them. Per the germline V gene, CDR1 is MDHEN and CDR2 is SYDVKM. CDR3 size: 16 residues. CDR3 sequence reads: CASSLWGRGTNQPQHF. CDR3 DNA: TGTGCCAGCAGTTTATGGGGCCGGGGTACCAATCAGCCCCAGCATTTT.

CDR3 nucleotide sequence: TGCAGCGTTGCCGTCCGTCCAGCGAACACCGGGGAGCTGTTTTTT. This codes for CSVAVRPANTGELFF. The rearrangement links TRBV29-1 to TRBJ2-2; D is uncertain. This CDR3 has 15 amino acids. Trimming removed 4 bases from V and 0 bases from J, with 12 bases in between. Germline assignment: CDR1 SQVTM and CDR2 ANQGSEA.

The CDR3 DNA is TGTGCCACCGGCTATCGGGGGAATGAAAAACTGTTTTTT. It encodes CATGYRGNEKLFF. The gene calls are TRBV15 and TRBJ1-4; the D gene is possibly TRBD1 (5 bases). V lost 8 bases to trimming and J lost 5 bases, with 12 bases between them. Germline lookup yields CDR1 LNHNV and CDR2 YYDKDF (reference sequence). The CDR3 loop spans 13 amino acids.

The V call is TRBV4-1, the J call TRBJ1-5; 8 bases are shared with TRBD1. Trimming at V came to 5 bases and at J to 5 bases, leaving 5 bases not matched to a gene. This CDR3 has 14 amino acids. Germline V gives CDR1 MGHRA, CDR2 YSYEKL. CDR3 bases: TGCGCCAGCAGCACCGGGACAGGTTATCAGCCCCAGCATTTT. It encodes CASSTGTGYQPQHF.

The rearrangement links TRBV14 to TRBJ2-1, with D tentatively TRBD2 (5 bases). CDR1 is SGHDN, CDR2 FVKESK, per germline. Trimming pared 4 bases from V and 6 bases from J, leaving 16 bases between. The CDR3 sequence is 15 residues long. CDR3 amino acids: CASSPPGWGFNEQFF. DNA of the CDR3: TGTGCCAGCAGCCCTCCGGGGTGGGGTTTCAATGAGCAGTTCTTC.

This clone occurred once. This sequence joins TRBV6-5 and TRBJ2-2; D remains ambiguous. V was cut by 9 bases and J by 9 bases, with 17 bases left in between. The length of the CDR3 is 13 residues. Germline CDR1 reads MNHEY; CDR2 reads SVGAGI. CDR3 amino acids: CASISSPIRELFF. The CDR3 region has the DNA TGTGCCAGTATTTCGAGCCCAATCAGGGAGCTGTTTTTT.